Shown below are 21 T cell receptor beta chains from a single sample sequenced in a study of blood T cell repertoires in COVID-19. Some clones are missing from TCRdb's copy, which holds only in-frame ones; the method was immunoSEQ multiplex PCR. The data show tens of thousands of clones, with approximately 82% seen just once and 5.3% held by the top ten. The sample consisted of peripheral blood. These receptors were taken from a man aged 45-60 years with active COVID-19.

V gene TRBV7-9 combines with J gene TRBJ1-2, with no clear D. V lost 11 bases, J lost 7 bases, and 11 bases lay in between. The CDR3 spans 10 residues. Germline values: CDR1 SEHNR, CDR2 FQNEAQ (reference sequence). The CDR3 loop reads CAVLRGGYTF. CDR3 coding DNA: TGTGCCGTTCTGCGGGGTGGCTACACCTTC.

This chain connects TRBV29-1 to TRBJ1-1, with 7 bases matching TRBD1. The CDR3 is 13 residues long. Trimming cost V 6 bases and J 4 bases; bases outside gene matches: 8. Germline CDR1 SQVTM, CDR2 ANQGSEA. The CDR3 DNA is TGCAGCGTCGATGAGACAGGGACCACTGAAGCTTTCTTT. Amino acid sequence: CSVDETGTTEAFF.

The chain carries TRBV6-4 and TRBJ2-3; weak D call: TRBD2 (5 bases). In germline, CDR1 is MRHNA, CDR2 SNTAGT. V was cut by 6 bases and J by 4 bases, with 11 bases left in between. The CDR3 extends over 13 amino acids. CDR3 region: CASSMGSSDTQYF. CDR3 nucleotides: TGTGCCAGCAGCATGGGGAGCTCAGATACGCAGTATTTT.

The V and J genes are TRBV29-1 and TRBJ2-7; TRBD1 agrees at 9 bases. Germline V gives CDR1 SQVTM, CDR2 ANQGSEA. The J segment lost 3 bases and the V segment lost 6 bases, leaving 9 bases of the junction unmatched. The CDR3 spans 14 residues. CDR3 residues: CSVGGDRVSYEQYF. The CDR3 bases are TGCAGCGTGGGGGGGGACAGGGTTAGCTACGAGCAGTACTTC.

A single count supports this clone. The CDR3 protein is CASSPPGGVGDTQYF. CDR3 in DNA: TGTGCCAGCAGCCCCCCCGGGGGAGTTGGGGATACGCAGTATTTT. The V gene is TRBV7-9, the J gene TRBJ2-3, with D perhaps TRBD2 (6 bases). Deletions cut 5 bases from V and 6 bases from J, with 18 bases between. CDR3 length equals 15 residues. Germline loops: CDR1 SEHNR, CDR2 FQNEAQ (reference sequence).

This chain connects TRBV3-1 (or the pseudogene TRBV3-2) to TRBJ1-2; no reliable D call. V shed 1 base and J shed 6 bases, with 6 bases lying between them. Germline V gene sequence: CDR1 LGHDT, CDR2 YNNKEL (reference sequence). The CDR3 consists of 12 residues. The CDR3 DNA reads TGTGCCAGCAGCCAAGCAGGTAATGGCTACACCTTC. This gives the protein CASSQAGNGYTF.

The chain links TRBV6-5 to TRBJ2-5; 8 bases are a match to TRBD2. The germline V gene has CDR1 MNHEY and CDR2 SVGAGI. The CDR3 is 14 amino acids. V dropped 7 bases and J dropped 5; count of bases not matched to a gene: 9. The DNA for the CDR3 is TGTGCCAGCAAGTACGGGGGGGGCCAGGAGACCCAGTACTTC. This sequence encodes CASKYGGGQETQYF.

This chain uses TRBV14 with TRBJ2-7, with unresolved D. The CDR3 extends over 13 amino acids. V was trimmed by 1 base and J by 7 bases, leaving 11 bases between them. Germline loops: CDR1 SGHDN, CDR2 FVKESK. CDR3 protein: CASSQVLPGEQYF. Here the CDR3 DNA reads TGTGCCAGCAGCCAAGTTCTACCGGGTGAGCAGTACTTC.

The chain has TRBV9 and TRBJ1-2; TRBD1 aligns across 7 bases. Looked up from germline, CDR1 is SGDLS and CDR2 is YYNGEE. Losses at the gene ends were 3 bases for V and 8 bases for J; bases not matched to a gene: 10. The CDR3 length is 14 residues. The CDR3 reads CASSATGTARGYTF. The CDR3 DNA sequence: TGTGCCAGCAGCGCTACCGGGACAGCAAGGGGCTACACCTTC.

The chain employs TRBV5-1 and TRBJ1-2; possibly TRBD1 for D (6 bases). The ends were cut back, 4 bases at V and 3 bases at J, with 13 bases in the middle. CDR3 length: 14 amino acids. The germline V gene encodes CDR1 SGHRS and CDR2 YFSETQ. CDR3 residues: CASSTRTADYGYTF. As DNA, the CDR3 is TGCGCCAGCAGCACCCGGACAGCTGACTATGGCTACACCTTC.

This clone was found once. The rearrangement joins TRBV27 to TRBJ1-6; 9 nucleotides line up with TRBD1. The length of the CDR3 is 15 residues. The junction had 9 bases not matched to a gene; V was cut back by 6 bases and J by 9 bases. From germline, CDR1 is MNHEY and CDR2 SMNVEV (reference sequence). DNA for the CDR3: TGTGCCAGCAGCTTTAGGGACAGGGACGGTTCACCCCTCCACTTT. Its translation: CASSFRDRDGSPLHF.

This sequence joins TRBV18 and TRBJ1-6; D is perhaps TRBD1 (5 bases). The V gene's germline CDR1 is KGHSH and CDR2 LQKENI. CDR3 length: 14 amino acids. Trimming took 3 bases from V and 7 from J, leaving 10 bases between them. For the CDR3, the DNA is TGTGCCAGCTCACCTGTCGGGGGAAATTCACCCCTCCACTTT. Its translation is CASSPVGGNSPLHF.

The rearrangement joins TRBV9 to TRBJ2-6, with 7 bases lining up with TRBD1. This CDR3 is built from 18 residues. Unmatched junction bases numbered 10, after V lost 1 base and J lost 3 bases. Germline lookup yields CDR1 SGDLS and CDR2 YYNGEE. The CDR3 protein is CASSVSSRQGSGANVLTF. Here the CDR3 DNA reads TGTGCCAGCAGCGTAAGCTCCCGACAGGGTAGTGGGGCCAACGTCCTGACTTTC.

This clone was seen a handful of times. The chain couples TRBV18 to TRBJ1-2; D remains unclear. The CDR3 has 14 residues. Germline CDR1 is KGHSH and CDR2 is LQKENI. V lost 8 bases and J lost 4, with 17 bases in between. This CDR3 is CASRDGGGLYGYTF. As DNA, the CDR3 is TGTGCCAGCCGCGATGGCGGTGGCCTCTATGGCTACACCTTC.

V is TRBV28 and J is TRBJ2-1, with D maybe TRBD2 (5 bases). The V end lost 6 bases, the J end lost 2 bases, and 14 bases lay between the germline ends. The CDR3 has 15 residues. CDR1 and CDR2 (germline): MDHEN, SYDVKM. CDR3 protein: CASRVQPGAYNEQFF. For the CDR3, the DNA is TGTGCCAGCAGAGTCCAACCCGGGGCCTACAATGAGCAGTTCTTC.

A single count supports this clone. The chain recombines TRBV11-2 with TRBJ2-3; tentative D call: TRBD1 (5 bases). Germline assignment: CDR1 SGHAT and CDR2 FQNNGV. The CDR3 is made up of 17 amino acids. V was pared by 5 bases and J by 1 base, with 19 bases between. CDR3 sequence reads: CASSPRQLDLRTDTQYF. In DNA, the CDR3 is TGTGCCAGCAGCCCCCGACAGCTGGACCTCCGCACAGATACGCAGTATTTT.

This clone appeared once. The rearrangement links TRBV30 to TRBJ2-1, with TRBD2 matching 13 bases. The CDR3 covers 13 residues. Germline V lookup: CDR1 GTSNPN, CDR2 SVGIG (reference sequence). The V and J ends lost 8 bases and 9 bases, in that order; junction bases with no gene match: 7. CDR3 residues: CALGLAGEGEQFF. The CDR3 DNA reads TGTGCCCTCGGACTAGCGGGAGAAGGTGAGCAGTTCTTC.

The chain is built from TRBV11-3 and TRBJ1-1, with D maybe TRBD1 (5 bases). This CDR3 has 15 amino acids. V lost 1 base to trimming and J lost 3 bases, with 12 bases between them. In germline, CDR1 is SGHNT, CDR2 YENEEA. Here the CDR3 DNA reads TGTGCCAGCAGCTTAGGTAACCGGGGGGACACTGAAGCTTTCTTT. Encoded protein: CASSLGNRGDTEAFF.

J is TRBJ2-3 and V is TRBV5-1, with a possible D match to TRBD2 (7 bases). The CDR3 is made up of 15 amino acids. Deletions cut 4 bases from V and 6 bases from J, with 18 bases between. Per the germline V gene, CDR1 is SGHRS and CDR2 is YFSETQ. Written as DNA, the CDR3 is TGCGCCAGCAGCCCCGGACTAGTAAGGGGGGATACGCAGTATTTT. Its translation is CASSPGLVRGDTQYF. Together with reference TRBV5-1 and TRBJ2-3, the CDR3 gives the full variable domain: KAGVTQTPRYLIKTRGQQVTLSCSPISGHRSVSWYQQTPGQGLQFLFEYFSETQRNKGNFPGRFSGRQFSNSRSEMNVSTLELGDSALYLCASSPGLVRGDTQYFGPGTRLTVL.

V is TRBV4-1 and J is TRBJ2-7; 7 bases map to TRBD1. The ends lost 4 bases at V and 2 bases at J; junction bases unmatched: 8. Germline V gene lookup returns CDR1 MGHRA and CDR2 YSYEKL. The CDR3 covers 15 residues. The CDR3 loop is CASSRGTDWTYEQYF. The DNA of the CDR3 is TGCGCCAGCAGCCGAGGGACAGATTGGACCTACGAGCAGTACTTC.

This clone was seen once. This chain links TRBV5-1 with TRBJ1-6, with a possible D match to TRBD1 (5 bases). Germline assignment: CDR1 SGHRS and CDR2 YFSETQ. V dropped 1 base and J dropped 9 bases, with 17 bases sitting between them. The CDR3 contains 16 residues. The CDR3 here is CASSLYGRQGGSPLHF. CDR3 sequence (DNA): TGCGCCAGCAGCTTGTATGGGAGGCAGGGAGGTTCACCCCTCCACTTT.